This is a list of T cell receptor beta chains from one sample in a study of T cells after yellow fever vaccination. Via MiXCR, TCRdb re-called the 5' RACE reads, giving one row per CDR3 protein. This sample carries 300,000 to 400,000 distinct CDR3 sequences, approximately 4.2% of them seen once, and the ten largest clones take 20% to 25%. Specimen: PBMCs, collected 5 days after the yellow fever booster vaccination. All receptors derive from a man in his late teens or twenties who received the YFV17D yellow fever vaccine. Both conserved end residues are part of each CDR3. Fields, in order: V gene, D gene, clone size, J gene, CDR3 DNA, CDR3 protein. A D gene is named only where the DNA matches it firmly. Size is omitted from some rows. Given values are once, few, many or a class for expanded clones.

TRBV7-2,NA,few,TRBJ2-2,TGTGCCAGCAGCTTAATCTTTCTGGCCCTGGGGAACACCGGGGAGCTGTTTTTT,CASSLIFLALGNTGELFF
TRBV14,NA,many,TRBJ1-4,TGTGCCAGCAGCCCTAATTTCCCAACTAATGAAAAACTGTTTTTT,CASSPNFPTNEKLFF
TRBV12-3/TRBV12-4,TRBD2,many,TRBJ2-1,TGTGCCAGCAGTCCCCGACTAGCGGGGGGGCCGGATGAGCAGTTCTTC,CASSPRLAGGPDEQFF
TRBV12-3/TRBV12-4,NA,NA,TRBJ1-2,TGTGCCAGCACCTTTCTGAGACAGCCCGATGGCTACACCTTC,CASTFLRQPDGYTF
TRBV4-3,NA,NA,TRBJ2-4,TGCGCCAGCAGCCAAGAGGGCTCGGGGACCAAAAACATTCAGTACTTC,CASSQEGSGTKNIQYF
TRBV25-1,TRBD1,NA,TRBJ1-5,TGTGCCAGCAGTGGCGGACAGGCCCCCAATCAGCCCCAGCATTTT,CASSGGQAPNQPQHF
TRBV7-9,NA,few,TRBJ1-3,TGTGCCAGCAGCTTAGACGGGGGGTACTCTGGAAACACCATATATTTT,CASSLDGGYSGNTIYF
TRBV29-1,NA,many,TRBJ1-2,TGCAGCGTTGAAAAGTACGATGGCTACACCTTC,CSVEKYDGYTF
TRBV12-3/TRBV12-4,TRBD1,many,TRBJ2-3,TGTGCCAGCAGTTCTGAACAGGGGGCGGGAGATACGCAGTATTTT,CASSSEQGAGDTQYF
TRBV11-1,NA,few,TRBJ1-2,TGTGCCAGCAGCTTACAAGGGGCTCATGGCTACACCTTC,CASSLQGAHGYTF
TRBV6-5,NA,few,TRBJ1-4,TGTGCCAGCAGTTACCAGGGGAAACTGTTTTTT,CASSYQGKLFF
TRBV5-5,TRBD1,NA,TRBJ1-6,TGTGCCAGCAGCTCTACAGGGGTCCCCTATAATTCACCCCTCCACTTT,CASSSTGVPYNSPLHF
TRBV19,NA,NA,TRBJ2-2,TGTGCCAGTAGTATCGGCGGGGTCACCGGGGAGCTGTTTTTT,CASSIGGVTGELFF
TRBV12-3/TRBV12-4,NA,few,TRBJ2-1,TGTGCCAGCAGTTCGCGGGGATTTGACAATGAGCAGTTCTTC,CASSSRGFDNEQFF
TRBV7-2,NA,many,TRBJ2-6,TGTGCCAGCAGACCCGGGGGAACTGGGGCCAACGTCCTGACTTTC,CASRPGGTGANVLTF
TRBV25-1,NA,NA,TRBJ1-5,TGTGCCAGCAGTGGAGGGTACTACTACCAGCCCCAGCATTTT,CASSGGYYYQPQHF
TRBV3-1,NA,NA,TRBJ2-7,TGTGCCAGCAGCCAAGATGCGGAGACCTACGAGCAGTACTTC,CASSQDAETYEQYF
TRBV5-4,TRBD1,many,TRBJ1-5,TGTGCCAGCAGCCAAGGGGGCGCGGGTCAGCCCCAGCATTTT,CASSQGGAGQPQHF
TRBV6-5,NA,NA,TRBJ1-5,TGTGCCAGCAGTTACGGCGCCGACCAGCATTTT,CASSYGADQHF
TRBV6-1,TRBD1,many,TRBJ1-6,TGTGCCAGCAAACCGGGACAGGGGGGTTCACCCCTCCACTTT,CASKPGQGGSPLHF
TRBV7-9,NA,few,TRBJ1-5,TGTGCCAGCAGCGTCTATGGTGTCAATCAGCCCCAGCATTTT,CASSVYGVNQPQHF
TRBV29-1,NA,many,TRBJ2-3,TGCAGCGTCTCAACAGGGTTTGTTACGCAGTATTTT,CSVSTGFVTQYF
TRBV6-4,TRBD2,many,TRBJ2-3,TGTGCCAGCAGTGACTCTAGCGGGGGGCCAGATACGCAGTATTTT,CASSDSSGGPDTQYF
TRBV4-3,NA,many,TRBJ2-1,TGCGCCTCAAGCAGCGGTCAAGACTACAATGAGCAGTTCTTC,CASSSGQDYNEQFF
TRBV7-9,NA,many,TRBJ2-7,TGTGCCAGCACCCAGACTGTTACCTACGAGCAGTACTTC,CASTQTVTYEQYF
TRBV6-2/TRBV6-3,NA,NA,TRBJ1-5,TGTGCCAGCACCCTCGACGGAAGCAATCAGCCCCAGCATTTT,CASTLDGSNQPQHF
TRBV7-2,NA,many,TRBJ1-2,TGTGCCAGCAGCTTAGCAGCAGGAGGCGTAATGTATGGCTACACCTTC,CASSLAAGGVMYGYTF
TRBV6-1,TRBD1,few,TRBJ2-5,TGTGCCAGCAGCCCCATGGGGACAGCGAGGCATGAGACCCAGTACTTC,CASSPMGTARHETQYF
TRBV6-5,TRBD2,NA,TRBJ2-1,TGTGCCATCAAACACCCACCCAAGCGGGGATACAATGAGCAGTTCTTC,CAIKHPPKRGYNEQFF
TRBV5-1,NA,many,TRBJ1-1,TGCGCCAGCAGCTTGGTCTGGGCGGATGAAGCTTTCTTT,CASSLVWADEAFF
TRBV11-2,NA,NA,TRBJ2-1,TGTGCCAGCACCCACACGGCCCTAGCGAACTACAATGAGCAGTTCTTC,CASTHTALANYNEQFF
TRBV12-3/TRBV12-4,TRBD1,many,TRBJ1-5,TGTGCCAGCGAGACAGGGTGGGGCCAGCCCCAGCATTTT,CASETGWGQPQHF
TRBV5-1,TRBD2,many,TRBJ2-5,TGCGCCAGCAGCTTCGGGACTAGCGGCGAAGAGACCCAGTACTTC,CASSFGTSGEETQYF
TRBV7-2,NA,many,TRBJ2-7,TGTGCCAGCAGCTTAAACACAGGGTTAGGCTACGAGCAGTACTTC,CASSLNTGLGYEQYF
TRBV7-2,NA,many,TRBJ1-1,TGTGCCAGCAGCTTCGAAAGGGGGAACACTGAAGCTTTCTTT,CASSFERGNTEAFF
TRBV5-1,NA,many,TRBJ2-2,TGCGCCAGCAGCTGGACCCCGCGGGGCACCGGGGAGCTGTTTTTT,CASSWTPRGTGELFF
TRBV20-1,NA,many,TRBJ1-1,TGCAGTGCTCCTAACATGGCTGAAGCTTTCTTT,CSAPNMAEAFF
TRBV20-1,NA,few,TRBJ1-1,TGCAGTGCTCGCCCGGGACTGAACATGAACACTGAAGCTTTCTTT,CSARPGLNMNTEAFF
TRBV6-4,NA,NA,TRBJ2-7,TGTGCCCTAAGCAGGGGGGGCTACGAGCAGTACTTC,CALSRGGYEQYF
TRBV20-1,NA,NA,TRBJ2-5,TGCAGTGCCATATTGAGGGCTTTGAACCAAGAGACCCAGTACTTC,CSAILRALNQETQYF
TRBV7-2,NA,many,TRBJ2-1,TGTGCCAGCAGTTTGGACTCGGGGGCCTACAATGAGCAGTTCTTC,CASSLDSGAYNEQFF
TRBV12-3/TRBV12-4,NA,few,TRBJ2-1,TGTGCCAGTCCCGGGACAAATTCTAATGAGCAGTTCTTC,CASPGTNSNEQFF
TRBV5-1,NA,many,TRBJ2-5,TGCGCCAGCAGCAGGGGGACTCAAGAGACCCAGTACTTC,CASSRGTQETQYF
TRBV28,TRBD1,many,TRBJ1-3,TGTGCCAGCAGTTCCGGGACAGGGGGGGGAGGAAACACCATATATTTT,CASSSGTGGGGNTIYF
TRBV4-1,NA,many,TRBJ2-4,TGCGCCAGCAGCCAAGGCCCCCAGGGCATTCAGTACTTC,CASSQGPQGIQYF
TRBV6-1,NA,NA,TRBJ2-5,TGTGCTGAGGGGCAGACCCAAGAGACCCAGTACTTC,CAEGQTQETQYF
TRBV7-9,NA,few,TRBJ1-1,TGTGCCAGCAGCTTAGACTCTGGAGGGTTGGGGAGAGCTTTCTTT,CASSLDSGGLGRAFF
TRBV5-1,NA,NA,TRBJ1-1,TGCGCCAGCCCACGAGGGGCCGCAATGGTTGACGTGAACACTGAAGCTTTCTTT,CASPRGAAMVDVNTEAFF
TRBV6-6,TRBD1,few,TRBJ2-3,TGTGCCAGCAGCAACCGGGACAGGGGAGATACGCAGTATTTT,CASSNRDRGDTQYF
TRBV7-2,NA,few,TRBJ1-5,TGTGCCAGCAGCCCAGGACCCACGGGGAATCAGCCCCAGCATTTT,CASSPGPTGNQPQHF